The 23 T cell receptor beta chains in this list originate from one sample, sequenced in a study of tumor and adjacent non-tumor tissue in lung cancer. A modified ARM-PCR protocol with three rounds of nested PCR amplified TCRbeta. A single record per CDR3 protein comes from TCRdb applying MiXCR to the multiplex PCR reads. The sample shows 120,000 or so distinct CDR3 sequences, about 66% of them seen only once. This sample's RNA came from whole unsorted tissue. Sequenced material: lung tumor tissue. The origin of the receptors is a man aged 25-45 years with non-small cell lung cancer.

This clonotype was seen once. A much more abundant neighbour one base away suggests this may be a read error. In this CDR3 the conserved last residue, phenylalanine or tryptophan, is missing, so a read error is likely. The J gene is TRBJ1-1, the V gene TRBV6-6; 8 nucleotides line up with TRBD1. Germline CDR1 reads MNHNY; CDR2 reads SVGAGI (reference sequence). The CDR3 is 15 amino acids. J was trimmed by 3 bases and V by 5 bases; bases with no gene match: 8. CDR3 sequence: CASSIRQGTYTEAFS. CDR3 in DNA: TGTGCCAGCAGTATTCGACAGGGGACGTACACTGAAGCTTTCTCT.

This chain uses TRBV29-1 with TRBJ1-2; 9 bases agree with TRBD1. CDR1 SQVTM and CDR2 ANQGSEA come from the germline V gene. The CDR3 extends over 13 amino acids. The junction had 7 bases not matched to a gene; V was cut back by 5 bases and J by 6 bases. CDR3 protein: CSVKLQGADGYTF. CDR3 DNA sequence: TGCAGCGTTAAACTACAGGGGGCAGATGGCTACACCTTC.

Note on this clonotype: A much more abundant neighbour one base away suggests this may be a read error. The V call is TRBV28, the J call TRBJ1-4, with D perhaps TRBD1 (5 bases). The CDR3 length is 14 residues. V was cut by 10 bases and J by 4 bases, with 16 bases left in between. CDR1 MDHEN and CDR2 SYDVKM come from the germline V gene. CDR3 loop: CANTALTDNEKLFF. CDR3 in DNA: TGTGCCAACACCGCCCTGACAGATAATGAAAAACTGTTTTTT.

Turning to this clonotype: It is likely a read error, because the conserved phenylalanine at the end of the CDR3 is missing. The chain recombines TRBV5-1 with TRBJ1-1; D may be TRBD1 (5 bases). V lost 2 bases and J lost 3, with 14 bases in between. This CDR3 has 15 amino acids. Per germline, CDR1 SGHRS and CDR2 YFSETQ. Written as DNA, the CDR3 is TGCGCCAGCAGCTTAAGGGTGCAGGGCGACACTGAAGCTTTCTTA. As protein: CASSLRVQGDTEAFL.

Of note for this clonotype: The junction departs from the called germline gene at one end, perhaps through a read error. The chain is built from TRBV4-1 and TRBJ1-3; possible D gene TRBD1, 6 bases. The CDR3 runs 16 residues. In germline, CDR1 is MGHRA, CDR2 YSYEKL. CDR3 sequence: CVSSQASGGSGKTIYF. The CDR3 nucleotides read TGCGTCAGCAGTCAAGCCTCGGGGGGCTCTGGAAAGACCATATATTTT.

On this clonotype: One junction end does not reproduce the germline sequence, and a read error may be involved. The chain recombines TRBV20-1 with TRBJ2-1, with a weak D call TRBD1 (5 bases). The CDR3 sequence is 14 residues long. Germline-derived CDR1 and CDR2 are DFQATT and SNEGSKA (reference sequence). CDR3 region: CSARYGASYNKQFF. The CDR3 region has the DNA TGCAGTGCTAGATATGGGGCCTCATACAATAAGCAGTTCTTC.

About this clonotype itself: Just one base apart from a much larger clone, this may be a read error. The J gene is TRBJ1-2, the V gene TRBV6-5; D might be TRBD1 (5 bases). The CDR3 totals 14 residues. Germline V gene data show CDR1 as MNHEY and CDR2 as SVGAGI. V lost 6 bases and J lost 8, with 19 bases in between. The CDR3 spells CASRLTGSSGGYTF. In nucleotides, the CDR3 is TGTGCCAGCAGGCTCACAGGATCCTCGGGCGGCTACACCTTC.

Notes on this clonotype: A much larger clone differs by one base, so this may be a read error. The chain joins TRBV20-1 to TRBJ2-1; 11 nucleotides agree with TRBD2. The V gene's germline CDR1 is DFQATT and CDR2 SNEGSKA (reference sequence). The CDR3 has 23 residues. The chain's CDR3 is CIATLHLGASGRWSGRSYNEQFF. The CDR3 DNA follows: TGCATTGCTACCTTGCACCTAGGGGCTAGCGGGAGGTGGAGCGGCCGCTCCTACAATGAGCAGTTCTTC.

In regard to this clonotype: Without the conserved terminal phenylalanine or tryptophan, this CDR3 likely stems from a read error. The DNA is omitted, as the CDR3 cannot be located on it reliably, and the CDR3 follows TCRdb's listing. This chain uses TRBV20-1 with TRBJ1-5; the table calls TRBD1, which could not be checked here. Both ends counted, the CDR3 spans 11 residues. CDR1 and CDR2 from the germline V gene are DFQATT and SNEGSKA (reference sequence). CDR3 protein: CSATTGGQWHS.

Concerning this clonotype: Since a much larger clone is just one base distant, this may be a read error. This chain joins TRBV7-2 and TRBJ2-1; 12 positions match TRBD2. The germline V gene encodes CDR1 SGHTA and CDR2 FQGNSA. This CDR3 contains 16 residues. Trimming at V came to 5 bases and at J to 7 bases, leaving 9 bases not matched to a gene. In nucleotides, the CDR3 is TGTGCCAGCAGCAATAGGACTAGCGGGGTCAGAAATGAGCAGTTCTTC. It specifies CASSNRTSGVRNEQFF.

Remarks on this clonotype: The junction shows a germline mismatch at one end, possibly a read error. The gene calls are TRBV4-1 and TRBJ1-5; D remains ambiguous. Germline CDR1 reads MGHRA; CDR2 reads YSYEKL. This CDR3 is built from 12 residues. CDR3 residues: CASSQDYRTHSF. CDR3 coding DNA: TGCGCCAGCAGCCAAGATTACCGAACACACTCTTTT.

This clonotype has a handful of counts. CDR3 residues: CATSDQGAEDQPQHF. CDR3 coding DNA: TGTGCCACCAGTGATCAGGGGGCCGAGGATCAGCCCCAGCATTTT. The chain links TRBV24-1 to TRBJ1-5; 8 bases are a match to TRBD1. This CDR3 region has 15 residues. The V and J ends lost 3 bases and 5 bases, in that order; junction bases with no gene match: 5. CDR1 and CDR2 from the germline V gene are KGHDR and SFDVKD.

This chain connects TRBV20-1 to TRBJ1-6; D is possibly TRBD1 (5 bases). The CDR3 length is 13 residues. The germline gives CDR1 DFQATT, CDR2 SNEGSKA (reference sequence). Trimming cost V 2 bases and J 14 bases, with 16 bases left between them. Here the CDR3 reads CSARRDHNPSLHF. CDR3 nucleotide sequence: TGCAGTGCTAGAAGGGACCATAATCCATCCCTCCACTTT.

About this clonotype: Given a much more abundant clone one base away, this may be a read error. The chain has TRBV6-2 or TRBV6-3 and TRBJ2-7; 9 nucleotides match TRBD1. The CDR3 covers 15 residues. The germline gives CDR1 MNHEY, CDR2 SVGEGT. J gave up 2 bases and V 6 bases, and 8 bases lay outside the gene matches. In DNA form, the CDR3 reads TGTGCCAGCAGCCGTGCCGGGACAGGGACCTACGAGCAGTACTTC. Its translation is CASSRAGTGTYEQYF.

Comment on this clonotype: Given a much more abundant clone one base away, this may be a read error. V gene TRBV19 combines with J gene TRBJ2-2, with D perhaps TRBD2 (6 bases). This CDR3 region has 12 residues. Germline assignment: CDR1 LNHDA and CDR2 SQIVND (reference sequence). In DNA, the CDR3 is TGTGTCACCCTCCGGGGGACCGGGGAGCTGTTTTTT. Protein sequence: CVTLRGTGELFF. The full variable domain, in which reference TRBV19 and TRBJ2-2 provide the parts outside the CDR3, is DGGITQSPKYLFRKEGQNVTLSCEQNLNHDAMYWYRQDPGQGLRLIYYSQIVNDFQKGDIAEGYSVSREKKESFPLTVTSAQKNPTAFYLCVTLRGTGELFFGEGSRLTVL.

For this clonotype: Given the absence of the conserved phenylalanine or tryptophan at the CDR3 end, a read error is likely. The limits of the CDR3 on the DNA are not certain, so only TCRdb's listed CDR3 is given. V and J are TRBV5-6 and TRBJ1-1. Germline CDR1 and CDR2: SGHDT and YYEEEE. The CDR3 sequence runs 13 residues, both termini included. This CDR3 is CASSLDRATEAFS.

The gene calls are TRBV25-1 and TRBJ2-3; D gene ambiguous. The better agreement between TRBJ1-5 and the DNA end casts doubt on the J call. The CDR3 extends over 18 amino acids. Germline values: CDR1 MGHDK, CDR2 SYGVNS. This CDR3 reads CASSDGERDFTSTDTQHF. In DNA, the CDR3 is TGTGCCAGCAGTGATGGCGAGCGGGATTTTACTAGCACAGATACGCAGCATTTT.

The sample holds a few counts of this clonotype. The gene calls are TRBV20-1 and TRBJ1-5; no clear D gene. Germline V CDR1 and CDR2: DFQATT, SNEGSKA (reference sequence). V was cut by 7 bases and J by 7 bases, with 17 bases left in between. This CDR3 is 13 amino acids long. CDR3 residues: CSVRPTADQPQHF. The CDR3, as DNA: TGCAGTGTACGACCCACGGCGGACCAGCCCCAGCATTTT.

The rearrangement uses TRBV5-1 and TRBJ2-1, with D possibly being TRBD2 (6 bases). The CDR3 sequence is 19 residues long. Per germline, CDR1 SGHRS and CDR2 YFSETQ. Trimming shortened V by 0 bases and J by 1 base, and 20 bases separated the two germline ends. CDR3 DNA sequence: TGCGCCAGCAGCTTGGTCGGGACTCGAGGAGGTAGGTCCTACAATGAGCAGTTCTTC. Protein sequence: CASSLVGTRGGRSYNEQFF. The full variable domain, with the rest looked up from reference TRBV5-1 and TRBJ2-1, is KAGVTQTPRYLIKTRGQQVTLSCSPISGHRSVSWYQQTPGQGLQFLFEYFSETQRNKGNFPGRFSGRQFSNSRSEMNVSTLELGDSALYLCASSLVGTRGGRSYNEQFFGPGTRLTVL.

This clonotype was counted between two and nine times. The chain recombines TRBV12-3 or TRBV12-4 with TRBJ1-6; possibly TRBD1 for D (5 bases). CDR3 length equals 14 residues. Trimming left V 4 bases short and J 8 bases short, with 12 bases between. In nucleotides, the CDR3 is TGTGCCAGCAGTTCAGGGCAGAGATATTCACCCCTCCACTTT. This sequence encodes CASSSGQRYSPLHF.

Note on this clonotype: Just one base apart from a much larger clone, this may be a read error. The chain has TRBV20-1 and TRBJ1-2; D uncertain. Germline V gene lookup returns CDR1 DFQATT and CDR2 SNEGSKA (reference sequence). This CDR3 comprises 13 residues. This CDR3 is CSARGIAGYGYIF. The CDR3 region has the DNA TGCAGTGCTAGGGGGATCGCGGGGTACGGCTACATCTTC.

On this clonotype itself: A read error is likely, as this CDR3 ends without the conserved phenylalanine or tryptophan. The rearrangement joins TRBV11-2 to TRBJ2-7; no clear D. The CDR3 sequence is 11 residues long. In germline, CDR1 is SGHAT, CDR2 FQNNGV. The CDR3, as DNA: TGTGCCAGCAGCTTTTACTACGTGCAGTACCTC. It is translated as CASSFYYVQYL.

Regarding this clonotype: Mismatch with germline at one junction end may stem from a read error. The chain has TRBV7-9 and TRBJ2-2; D may be TRBD1 (6 bases). CDR1 and CDR2 (germline): SEHNR, FQNEAQ (reference sequence). The CDR3 sequence is 15 residues long. In DNA, the CDR3 is TGTGGCAGCAGCTTAGATCAGGGGATCACCGGGGAGCTGTTTTTT. Translation: CGSSLDQGITGELFF. The full variable domain, in which reference TRBV7-9 and TRBJ2-2 provide the parts outside the CDR3, is DTGVSQNPRHKITKRGQNVTFRCDPISEHNRLYWYRQTLGQGPEFLTYFQNEAQLEKSRLLSDRFSAERPKGSFSTLEIQRTEQGDSAMYLCGSSLDQGITGELFFGEGSRLTVL.